Included here is one T cell receptor (beta chain) sequence, with context. The data derive from a study of blood T cell repertoires in COVID-19. At the level of the study: The samples span acute and convalescent COVID-19 from the United States, Italy and Spain. Sources were T cells, B-cell-depleted T cells, or PBMCs; the material itself was cDNA or gDNA.

Authors' methods: Reference gene primers were amplified, and this amplification served to estimate nucleated cell counts. TCRdb keeps only in-frame clones here, not all; method: immunoSEQ multiplex PCR. Clone size and the V and J calls come from that table; the DNA yielded D and trimming. The table lists 150,000 to 170,000 clones, 70% to 85% of them singletons. Trimming shortened V by 2 bases and J by 1 base, and 5 bases separated the two germline ends. The germline CDR1 and CDR2 sequences are SGHDN and FVKESK. The length of the CDR3 is 13 residues. What was sequenced was peripheral blood. The clonotype originates from a woman aged 60-70 years with acute or convalescent COVID-19. V usage is TRBV14 and J usage is TRBJ1-1; D gene unclear. DNA for the CDR3: TGTGCCAGCAGCCAAAACAGGAACACTGAAGCTTTCTTT. This codes for CASSQNRNTEAFF.